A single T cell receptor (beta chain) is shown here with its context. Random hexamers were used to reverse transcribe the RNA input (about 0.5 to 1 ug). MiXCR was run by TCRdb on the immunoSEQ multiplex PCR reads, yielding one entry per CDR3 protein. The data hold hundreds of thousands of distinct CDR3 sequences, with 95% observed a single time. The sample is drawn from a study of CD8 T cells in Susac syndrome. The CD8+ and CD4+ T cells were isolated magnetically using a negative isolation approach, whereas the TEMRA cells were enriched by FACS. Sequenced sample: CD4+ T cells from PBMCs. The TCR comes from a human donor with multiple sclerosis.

The CDR3 reads CASSLGPGGELFF. The CDR3 bases are TGTGCCAGCAGCTTAGGACCGGGCGGGGAGCTGTTTTTT. The chain combines TRBV7-9 with TRBJ2-2, with D unresolved. The V and J ends lost 1 base and 7 bases respectively, with 7 bases between them. In germline, CDR1 is SEHNR, CDR2 FQNEAQ (reference sequence). This CDR3 contains 13 residues.